These 8 T cell receptor beta chains were sequenced from one sample in a study of technical replicates of blood from several donors. Measured with immunoSEQ multiplex PCR; TCRdb has only the in-frame clones, and not every one. Seen here are 80,000 or so clones, about 96% observed once, and the top ten hold around 0.2%. The sequencing input was T cells isolated from PBMCs. These receptors were taken from a human donor in good health.

The chain couples TRBV5-1 to TRBJ1-1; possible D gene TRBD1, 5 bases. This CDR3 is 15 amino acids long. Germline V lookup: CDR1 SGHRS, CDR2 YFSETQ. V was shortened by 0 bases and J by 3 bases, with 12 bases between the two germline ends. The CDR3 sequence: CASSLVREQDTEAFF. The CDR3, as DNA: TGCGCCAGCAGCTTGGTACGAGAACAGGACACTGAAGCTTTCTTT.

The V and J genes are TRBV11-2 and TRBJ1-2; D perhaps matches TRBD1 (5 bases). V lost 5 bases to trimming and J lost 3 bases, with 13 bases between them. Germline CDR1 reads SGHAT; CDR2 reads FQNNGV. The CDR3 has 14 amino acids. The CDR3 spells CASSLSVTDYGYTF. The CDR3, as DNA: TGTGCCAGCAGCCTCAGTGTGACAGACTATGGCTACACCTTC.

The chain couples TRBV7-6 to TRBJ2-5, with D possibly TRBD2 on 5 matching bases. Per germline, CDR1 SGHVS and CDR2 FNYEAQ. V lost 3 bases, J lost 5 bases, and 13 bases lay in between. The CDR3 contains 14 residues. The CDR3 bases are TGTGCCAGCAGCTTGGTTGAGGGTCAGGAGACCCAGTACTTC. It translates to CASSLVEGQETQYF.

This chain connects TRBV7-9 to TRBJ2-2; D is possibly TRBD1 (6 bases). Per germline, CDR1 SEHNR and CDR2 FQNEAQ (reference sequence). Trimming left V 4 bases short and J 3 bases short, with 15 bases between. The CDR3 length is 16 residues. CDR3 in amino acids: CASSSESGVHTGELFF. CDR3 nucleotides: TGTGCCAGCAGCTCGGAGTCAGGGGTGCACACCGGGGAGCTGTTTTTT. The full variable domain, with the rest looked up from reference TRBV7-9 and TRBJ2-2, is DTGVSQNPRHKITKRGQNVTFRCDPISEHNRLYWYRQTLGQGPEFLTYFQNEAQLEKSRLLSDRFSAERPKGSFSTLEIQRTEQGDSAMYLCASSSESGVHTGELFFGEGSRLTVL.

V gene TRBV2 combines with J gene TRBJ1-1, with D possibly TRBD1 on 6 matching bases. Trimming pared 6 bases from V and 3 bases from J, leaving 8 bases between. This CDR3 has 12 amino acids. Germline V CDR1 and CDR2: SNHLY, FYNNEI. This CDR3 reads CASSKGDTEAFF. CDR3 nucleotide sequence: TGTGCCAGCAGCAAGGGGGACACTGAAGCTTTCTTT.

The rearrangement links TRBV12-5 to TRBJ2-2; weak D call: TRBD1 (7 bases). Germline V lookup: CDR1 LGHNT, CDR2 FRNRAP. CDR3 length equals 23 residues. Trimming took off 5 bases at V and 0 bases at J, with 34 bases between the two ends. The CDR3: CASGIVWASGGTEPFANTGELFF. The CDR3 nucleotides read TGTGCTAGTGGTATAGTGTGGGCCTCGGGCGGGACAGAGCCATTCGCGAACACCGGGGAGCTGTTTTTT.

The chain has TRBV6-1 and TRBJ1-2, with D unclear. Per germline, CDR1 MNHNS and CDR2 SASEGT. With 1 base removed from V and 5 bases from J, the gap between germline ends came to 8 bases. CDR3 size: 13 residues. CDR3 DNA: TGTGCCAGCAGTGAAGTAAGCGGTTATGGCTACACCTTC. Protein: CASSEVSGYGYTF.

The V call is TRBV27, the J call TRBJ1-6; 9 bases fit TRBD1. V lost 5 bases to trimming and J lost 4 bases; unmatched junction nucleotides: 6. Looked up from germline, CDR1 is MNHEY and CDR2 is SMNVEV (reference sequence). There are 16 residues in the CDR3. The CDR3 reads CASSDGTGIYNSPLHF. The CDR3 DNA is TGTGCCAGCAGTGATGGGACAGGGATATATAATTCACCCCTCCACTTT.